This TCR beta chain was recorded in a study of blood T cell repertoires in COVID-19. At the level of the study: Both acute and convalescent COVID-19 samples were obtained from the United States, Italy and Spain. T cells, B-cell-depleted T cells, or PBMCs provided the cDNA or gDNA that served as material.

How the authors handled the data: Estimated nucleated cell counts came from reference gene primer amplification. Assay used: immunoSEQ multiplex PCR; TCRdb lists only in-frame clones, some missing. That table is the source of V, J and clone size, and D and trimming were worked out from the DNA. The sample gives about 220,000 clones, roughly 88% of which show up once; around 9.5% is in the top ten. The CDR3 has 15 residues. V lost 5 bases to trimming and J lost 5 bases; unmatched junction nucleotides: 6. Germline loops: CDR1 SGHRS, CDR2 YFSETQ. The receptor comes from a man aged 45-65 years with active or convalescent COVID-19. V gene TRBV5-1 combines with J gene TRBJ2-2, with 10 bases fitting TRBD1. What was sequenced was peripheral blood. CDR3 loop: CASRLTGGSTGELFF. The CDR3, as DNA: TGCGCCAGCAGGTTGACAGGGGGCTCTACCGGGGAGCTGTTTTTT. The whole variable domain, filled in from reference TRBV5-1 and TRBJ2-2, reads KAGVTQTPRYLIKTRGQQVTLSCSPISGHRSVSWYQQTPGQGLQFLFEYFSETQRNKGNFPGRFSGRQFSNSRSEMNVSTLELGDSALYLCASRLTGGSTGELFFGEGSRLTVL.